The source of this TCR beta chain is a study of shared T cell receptors in the human thymus. Trimming shortened V by 3 bases and J by 2 bases, and 8 bases separated the two germline ends. The length of the CDR3 is 13 residues. Germline V lookup: CDR1 MNHEY, CDR2 SMNVEV (reference sequence). Measured with immunoSEQ multiplex PCR; TCRdb has only the in-frame clones, and not every one. The sample carries about 400,000 clones, about 95% recorded once. Sequencing used thymocytes. The J gene is TRBJ2-7, the V gene TRBV27; D is perhaps TRBD2 (5 bases). This sequence originates from a human donor. CDR3 loop: CASSLGSTYEQYF. CDR3 nucleotides: TGTGCCAGCAGTTTGGGGAGTACCTACGAGCAGTACTTC.